Below, 9 T cell receptor beta chains from the same sample are listed, as sequenced in a study of CD8 T cells in ankylosing spondylitis. TCRdb re-called the 5' RACE reads through MiXCR, storing one row per CDR3 protein. This sample carries about 130,000 distinct CDR3 sequences, about a tenth of them seen once, and the ten largest clones take approximately 3.3%. What was sequenced was blood, either unsorted or a sorted T cell fraction (not recorded which). Source of these receptors: a male donor with ankylosing spondylitis or in good health (not recorded which).

This clonotype was counted at least ten times. The rearrangement uses TRBV7-3 and TRBJ2-2, with unresolved D. The CDR3 runs 16 residues. Germline assignment: CDR1 SGHTA and CDR2 FQGTGA. Trimming cost V 2 bases and J 0 bases, with 10 bases left between them. The CDR3 nucleotides are TGTGCCAGCAGCTTAGGGCAGACCCCGAACACCGGGGAGCTGTTTTTT. Its translation: CASSLGQTPNTGELFF.

The V and J genes are TRBV30 and TRBJ2-7, with TRBD1 matching 10 bases. This CDR3 comprises 14 residues. Germline loops: CDR1 GTSNPN, CDR2 SVGIG (reference sequence). V was clipped by 2 bases and J by 2 bases; unmatched bases: 3. The CDR3: CAWSTGTGAYEQYF. DNA for the CDR3: TGTGCCTGGAGTACCGGGACAGGGGCCTACGAGCAGTACTTC.

This clonotype was observed many times. This chain uses TRBV7-2 with TRBJ2-3, with 11 bases lining up with TRBD2. This CDR3 is built from 16 residues. Looked up from germline, CDR1 is SGHTA and CDR2 is FQGNSA. J was trimmed by 2 bases and V by 4 bases; bases with no gene match: 5. The CDR3 loop reads CASSSWTSGFTDTQYF. In nucleotides, the CDR3 is TGTGCCAGCAGCTCCTGGACTAGCGGGTTCACAGATACGCAGTATTTT.

The chain combines TRBV20-1 with TRBJ2-1; TRBD1 matches at 9 bases. This CDR3 contains 15 residues. The germline gives CDR1 DFQATT, CDR2 SNEGSKA (reference sequence). J was trimmed by 2 bases and V by 3 bases; bases with no gene match: 5. Here the CDR3 reads CSASKQGAAYNEQFF. The DNA for the CDR3 is TGCAGTGCTAGCAAACAGGGGGCGGCCTACAATGAGCAGTTCTTC.

The sample holds many counts of this clonotype. The V call is TRBV7-2, the J call TRBJ2-5, with D tentatively TRBD1 or TRBD2 (5 bases each). V lost 8 bases, J lost 0 bases, and 16 bases lay in between. Germline CDR1 is SGHTA and CDR2 is FQGNSA. The CDR3 has 15 residues. For the CDR3, the DNA is TGTGCCAGCCACTCAGGGACCACCTACCAAGAGACCCAGTACTTC. This codes for CASHSGTTYQETQYF.

There are a few counts of this clonotype. The V gene is TRBV7-2, the J gene TRBJ2-3; no clear D. V lost 2 bases to trimming and J lost 5 bases, with 8 bases between them. Germline loops: CDR1 SGHTA, CDR2 FQGNSA. The CDR3 sequence is 13 residues long. The DNA of the CDR3 is TGTGCCAGCAGCTTATCCCCGGGAGATACGCAGTATTTT. Residues: CASSLSPGDTQYF.

Ten or more counts support this clonotype. The chain carries TRBV11-2 and TRBJ2-2; no firm D call. The CDR3 covers 18 residues. The germline V and J ends were trimmed by 3 bases and 0 bases, with 17 bases remaining between them. The germline V gene encodes CDR1 SGHAT and CDR2 FQNNGV. The CDR3 DNA reads as TGTGCCAGCAGCTTTATCCCGTTCTCGAAGGCGAACACCGGGGAGCTGTTTTTT. Translation: CASSFIPFSKANTGELFF.

This clonotype was recorded a few times. The chain has TRBV28 and TRBJ2-1; unclear D gene. V shed 3 bases and J shed 8 bases, with 8 bases lying between them. CDR3 length equals 12 residues. The germline CDR1 and CDR2 sequences are MDHEN and SYDVKM. CDR3 amino acids: CASSFSIYEQFF. DNA for the CDR3: TGTGCCAGCAGTTTCTCGATCTATGAGCAGTTCTTC.

This clonotype showed up just a few times. This chain connects TRBV7-2 to TRBJ2-3; D is unresolved. This CDR3 region has 14 residues. Trimming shortened V by 0 bases and J by 5 bases, and 9 bases separated the two germline ends. CDR1 SGHTA and CDR2 FQGNSA come from the germline V gene. DNA for the CDR3: TGTGCCAGCAGCTTAGCGCCCCTCATAGATACGCAGTATTTT. It translates to CASSLAPLIDTQYF.